This T cell receptor (beta chain) derives from a study of T cell changes during pregnancy in multiple sclerosis. This clone has only one observation. Germline V CDR1 and CDR2: LNHDA, SQIVND (reference sequence). V trimming: 3 bases; J trimming: 7 bases; junction bases outside the gene matches: 7. This CDR3 is 14 amino acids long. TCRdb's copy holds only in-frame clones and misses some; the assay was immunoSEQ multiplex PCR. The sample yields under 70,000 clones, around 92% seen once. The V and J genes are TRBV19 and TRBJ1-1; the match to TRBD1 covers 8 bases. The source is a female donor with multiple sclerosis, enrolled in a pregnancy study. Sequencing used CD4+ T cells from peripheral blood mononuclear cells, obtained after pregnancy. CDR3 residues: CASSIDRGGGEAFF. CDR3 sequence (DNA): TGTGCCAGTAGTATTGACAGGGGAGGAGGTGAAGCTTTCTTT.